This is a list of T cell receptor beta chains from one sample in a study of T cell responses to AZD1222 COVID-19 vaccine. Method: immunoSEQ multiplex PCR; TCRdb's copy keeps in-frame clones and lacks some. Of roughly 130,000 clones in the sample, approximately 85% were seen once. The source material was peripheral blood, sampled on day 0 of AZD1222 vaccination. These receptors all stem from an adult in good health. The CDR3 runs from the conserved cysteine through the conserved F or W.

v_call cdr3_length cdr3_aa
TRBV6-5 14 CASSSGTGEEKLFF
TRBV7-3 14 CASSLAFGTDTQYF
TRBV9 15 CASSVGGRRNQPQHF
TRBV6-1 15 CASSDRTGINEKLFF
TRBV6-6 15 CASSPGDREIKPQHF
TRBV18 15 CASSPPGQPGNTIYF
TRBV19 17 CASSIHGLAGGPYEQYF
TRBV6-5 15 CASTERGQASYEQYF
TRBV7-9 15 CASSRGTVSGNTIYF
TRBV11-3 16 CASSLGSGSFGETQYF
TRBV3-1/TRBV3-2 14 CASSLGQGRTEAFF
TRBV6-5 15 CASSYDRGGNQPQHF
TRBV4-2 15 CASSQVQQQGYEQYF
TRBV11-3 15 CASSLTGRGPTEAFF
TRBV5-1 13 CASSFNGRDGYTF
TRBV12-3/TRBV12-4 13 CASSLKGAGELFF
TRBV7-2 15 CASSGRGLGNQPQHF
TRBV4-1 14 CASSQPGPVVEAFF
TRBV6-6 16 CASSLGQGAMNSPLHF
TRBV6-5 15 CAPRPPGIVNQPQHF
TRBV7-9 12 CASSSLSGTQYF
TRBV6-1 15 CASSEASRGTYEQYF
TRBV7-9 15 CASRPSGTSVYEQYF
TRBV14 22 CASSQDFSGTSGRLFTYNEQFF
TRBV7-3 16 CASSPDWTGSRNEQFF
TRBV6-6 14 CASSLGFSGNTIYF
TRBV7-3 14 CASSLGQITDTQYF